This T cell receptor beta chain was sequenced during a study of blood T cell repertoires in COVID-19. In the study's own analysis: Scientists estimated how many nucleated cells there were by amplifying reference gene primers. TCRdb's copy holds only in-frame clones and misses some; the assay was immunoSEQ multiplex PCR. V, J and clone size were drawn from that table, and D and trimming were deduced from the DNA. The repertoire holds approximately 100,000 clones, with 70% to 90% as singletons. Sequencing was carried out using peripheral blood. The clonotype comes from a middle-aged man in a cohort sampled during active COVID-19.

The CDR3 region has the DNA TGTGCCACCAGTGATTTTGGGCAGGGCGGGAACAATGAGCAGTTCTTC. Translation gives CATSDFGQGGNNEQFF. The genes are TRBV24-1 and TRBJ2-1; D is possibly TRBD2 (6 bases). CDR1 is KGHDR, CDR2 SFDVKD, per germline. The CDR3 totals 16 residues. V lost 1 base and J lost 5, with 14 bases in between.